The 27 T cell receptor beta chains listed next were all sequenced from one sample in a study of graft-versus-host responses after intestinal transplantation. This table comes from immunoSEQ multiplex PCR, and its TCRdb copy is limited to in-frame clones, with some not included. The sample records around 40,000 clones, roughly 80% being singletons. The material sequenced was PBMCs, taken 1070 days after transplant. These receptor sequences come from a human patient who received an intestinal transplant, so some T cells may come from the graft donor.

The chain uses TRBV28 and TRBJ1-6, with no clear D. From germline, CDR1 is MDHEN and CDR2 SYDVKM. CDR3 length equals 12 residues. V lost 6 bases, J lost 10 bases, and 10 bases lay in between. This CDR3 is CASSEVSSPLHF. The CDR3 nucleotides are TGTGCCAGCAGCGAGGTCTCCTCACCCCTCCACTTT.

The chain is built from TRBV2 and TRBJ2-7; unclear D gene. This CDR3 spans 12 amino acids. The germline V and J ends were trimmed by 6 bases and 0 bases, with 6 bases remaining between them. Germline V gene lookup returns CDR1 SNHLY and CDR2 FYNNEI. CDR3 region: CASRVSSYEQYF. The CDR3 region has the DNA TGTGCCAGCAGGGTCAGCTCCTACGAGCAGTACTTC.

This clone was observed a single time. The chain uses TRBV2 and TRBJ1-5; D not certain. V was trimmed by 8 bases and J by 3 bases, leaving 17 bases between them. The CDR3 covers 15 residues. Germline V CDR1 and CDR2: SNHLY, FYNNEI. CDR3 in DNA: TGTGCCAGCCGGATGGAGGCTGGGAACAATCAGCCCCAGCATTTT. Its translation is CASRMEAGNNQPQHF.

This chain links TRBV28 with TRBJ2-5, with D unresolved. The assigned J gene may be wrong: the sequence end matches TRBJ2-7 better. Per the germline V gene, CDR1 is MDHEN and CDR2 is SYDVKM. The CDR3 has 11 amino acids. The CDR3 spells CASAAPYEQYF. As DNA, the CDR3 is TGTGCCAGCGCTGCTCCCTACGAGCAGTACTTC.

This chain uses TRBV4-1 with TRBJ1-1, with TRBD1 as a possible D gene (5 bases). The CDR3 has 15 residues. CDR1 MGHRA and CDR2 YSYEKL come from the germline V gene. Trimming took 4 bases from V and 0 from J, leaving 12 bases between them. CDR3 protein: CASSPPGRMNTEAFF. DNA for the CDR3: TGCGCCAGCAGCCCCCCGGGGCGAATGAACACTGAAGCTTTCTTT.

This clone has more than one count but fewer than ten. CDR3 bases: TGTGCCAGTAGTAGAGATACAGGGAGCTCCTACAATGAGCAGTTCTTC. Translation: CASSRDTGSSYNEQFF. This chain joins TRBV19 and TRBJ2-1, with a possible D match to TRBD1 (6 bases). Between the trimmed V and J ends, which lost 4 bases and 0 bases, there was a span of 13 bases. Germline values: CDR1 LNHDA, CDR2 SQIVND (reference sequence). The CDR3 runs to 16 residues.

The chain uses TRBV6-5 and TRBJ2-2; 7 positions agree with TRBD1. Germline CDR1 reads MNHEY; CDR2 reads SVGAGI. This CDR3 comprises 15 residues. V gave up 2 bases and J gave up 5 bases; unmatched junction bases: 5. The CDR3 nucleotides are TGTGCCAGCAGTTACGGGGACAGAGTGACCGGGGAGCTGTTTTTT. It encodes CASSYGDRVTGELFF.

V usage is TRBV18 and J usage is TRBJ2-1; TRBD2 matches at 7 bases. The CDR3 totals 15 residues. Germline CDR1 and CDR2: KGHSH and LQKENI. V lost 6 bases, J lost 5 bases, and 10 bases stayed unmatched. The DNA of the CDR3 is TGTGCCAGCTCTCCCTGGCGGGAGTTGGACAATGAGCAGTTCTTC. This encodes CASSPWRELDNEQFF.

The chain combines TRBV23-1 with TRBJ1-1; D gene ambiguous. TRBV23-1 falls under the ORF class, with uncertain function. This CDR3 contains 18 residues. With 0 bases removed from V and 11 bases from J, the gap between germline ends came to 28 bases. This CDR3 reads CASSQSYSTPAGPCRAFF. The CDR3 region has the DNA TGCGCCAGCAGTCAATCGTACTCCACTCCGGCCGGGCCTTGTAGGGCTTTCTTT.

This clone was seen a single time. The rearrangement joins TRBV28 to TRBJ2-2, with D possibly TRBD1 on 6 matching bases. The length of the CDR3 is 16 residues. Germline V lookup: CDR1 MDHEN, CDR2 SYDVKM. Trimming shortened V by 6 bases and J by 1 base, and 15 bases separated the two germline ends. DNA of the CDR3: TGTGCCAGCAGCACAGGGTCGGTAAGGAACACCGGGGAGCTGTTTTTT. It is translated as CASSTGSVRNTGELFF.

This chain uses TRBV27 with TRBJ2-3; 7 nucleotides agree with TRBD1. The CDR3 has 12 amino acids. V was pared by 4 bases and J by 11 bases, with 6 bases of the junction left unmatched. Germline CDR1 is MNHEY and CDR2 is SMNVEV (reference sequence). The CDR3 region has the DNA TGTGCCAGCAGTTACGGACAGGAAATGCAGTATTTT. Amino acids: CASSYGQEMQYF.

The chain is built from TRBV6-1 and TRBJ1-1; TRBD1 is a possible D gene (6 bases). Trimming cost V 2 bases and J 7 bases, with 8 bases left between them. In germline, CDR1 is MNHNS, CDR2 SASEGT. The CDR3 runs 12 residues. This CDR3 is CASSERGFEAFF. The CDR3 coding sequence is TGTGCCAGCAGTGAAAGGGGGTTTGAAGCTTTCTTT.

The rearrangement links TRBV7-9 to TRBJ1-1; D gene unclear. The CDR3 runs 13 residues. V shed 1 base and J shed 10 bases, with 13 bases lying between them. From germline, CDR1 is SEHNR and CDR2 FQNEAQ (reference sequence). The CDR3 DNA follows: TGTGCCAGCAGCTTAGATTGGGAGGCTAGAGCTTTCTTT. It translates to CASSLDWEARAFF.

The genes are TRBV6-5 and TRBJ1-3; 10 bases are a match to TRBD1. CDR1 is MNHEY and CDR2 is SVGAGI in the germline V gene. The CDR3 sequence is 13 residues long. J gave up 7 bases and V 8 bases, and 5 bases lay outside the gene matches. CDR3 loop: CASARTGGNTIYF. The DNA of the CDR3 is TGTGCCAGCGCCAGGACAGGGGGTAACACCATATATTTT.

This clone was seen once. The genes are TRBV4-2 and TRBJ2-3; 8 nucleotides align to TRBD2. This CDR3 is 15 amino acids long. Germline CDR1 reads LGHNA; CDR2 reads YNFKEQ. V gave up 4 bases and J gave up 5 bases; unmatched junction bases: 8. The CDR3 DNA is TGTGCCAGCAGCCCCCCGAGCGGGAGACAAGATACGCAGTATTTT. Amino acids: CASSPPSGRQDTQYF.

The V call is TRBV11-2, the J call TRBJ2-7, with a weak D call TRBD1 (6 bases). The V gene lost 5 bases and the J gene lost 2 bases, with 19 bases spanning the gap. This CDR3 is 16 amino acids long. The V gene's germline CDR1 is SGHAT and CDR2 FQNNGV. In DNA, the CDR3 is TGTGCCAGCAGCCCTAGGGCCCGAGGGGGTGCCTACGAGCAGTACTTC. It specifies CASSPRARGGAYEQYF.

The chain couples TRBV6-6 to TRBJ1-2, with D uncertain. Germline V CDR1 and CDR2: MNHNY, SVGAGI (reference sequence). This CDR3 contains 13 residues. V was shortened by 2 bases and J by 1 base, with 5 bases between the two germline ends. The CDR3 is CASSYDLNYGYTF. The DNA for the CDR3 is TGTGCCAGCAGTTACGACCTTAACTATGGCTACACCTTC.

CDR3 protein: CATSRDSWGGQRNYGYTF. The CDR3 DNA follows: TGTGCCACCAGCAGAGATTCATGGGGGGGGCAGAGGAACTATGGCTACACCTTC. V usage is TRBV15 and J usage is TRBJ1-2, with a tentative D call TRBD1 (6 bases). The V end was cut by 0 bases, the J end by 2 bases, with 19 bases between. Germline V gene data show CDR1 as LNHNV and CDR2 as YYDKDF (reference sequence). This CDR3 comprises 18 residues.

The genes are TRBV28 and TRBJ1-6; no definite D call. Germline V lookup: CDR1 MDHEN, CDR2 SYDVKM. This CDR3 comprises 15 residues. V was shortened by 5 bases and J by 10 bases, with 18 bases between the two germline ends. CDR3 in DNA: TGTGCCAGCAGTCTACCGGGCCTTACTAACTCACCCCTCCACTTT. Amino acids: CASSLPGLTNSPLHF.

V and J are TRBV2 and TRBJ1-2; weak D call: TRBD1 (5 bases). The CDR3 runs to 15 residues. The germline gives CDR1 SNHLY, CDR2 FYNNEI. V lost 0 bases, J lost 4 bases, and 12 bases lay in between. For the CDR3, the DNA is TGTGCCAGCAGTGAAGCGGTAGGGGAAGGCTATGGCTACACCTTC. It yields the protein CASSEAVGEGYGYTF.

This chain links TRBV25-1 with TRBJ2-7, with D possibly called TRBD1 or TRBD2 (6 bases each). Per germline, CDR1 MGHDK and CDR2 SYGVNS. V was cut by 2 bases and J by 3 bases, with 14 bases left in between. This CDR3 spans 15 amino acids. In nucleotides, the CDR3 is TGTGCCAGCAGTGAAGGGGGGCTAATTTACTACGAGCAGTACTTC. It yields the protein CASSEGGLIYYEQYF.

The genes are TRBV5-5 and TRBJ2-2, with 8 bases that match TRBD2. The CDR3 runs to 16 residues. Germline-derived CDR1 and CDR2 are SGHKS and YYEKEE (reference sequence). With 4 bases clipped from V and 3 bases from J, the junction kept 8 bases outside the gene matches. The CDR3 sequence: CASSRGSGSDTGELFF. The CDR3 bases are TGTGCCAGCAGCAGGGGCAGCGGGAGCGACACCGGGGAGCTGTTTTTT.

This clone appeared a single time. J is TRBJ2-3 and V is TRBV4-2; possibly TRBD2 for D (5 bases). The germline V and J ends were trimmed by 2 bases and 3 bases, with 9 bases remaining between them. Germline V lookup: CDR1 LGHNA, CDR2 YNFKEQ. CDR3 length: 14 residues. The CDR3 sequence is CASSQTRGTDTQYF. Here the CDR3 DNA reads TGTGCCAGCAGCCAAACTAGAGGGACAGATACGCAGTATTTT.

V gene TRBV5-1 combines with J gene TRBJ2-7; no definite D call. The V gene lost 4 bases and the J gene lost 0 bases, with 5 bases spanning the gap. The germline V gene encodes CDR1 SGHRS and CDR2 YFSETQ. CDR3 length equals 12 residues. The CDR3 DNA reads TGCGCCAGCAGCACCAACTCCTACGAGCAGTACTTC. Translating it yields CASSTNSYEQYF.

The genes are TRBV7-2 and TRBJ2-7; no clear D. CDR1 SGHTA and CDR2 FQGNSA come from the germline V gene. Trimming left V 0 bases short and J 3 bases short, with 9 bases between. The CDR3 is 14 amino acids. CDR3 protein: CASSLAKVGYEQYF. The CDR3 region has the DNA TGTGCCAGCAGCTTAGCGAAAGTTGGCTACGAGCAGTACTTC.

This chain joins TRBV19 and TRBJ2-3, with a weak D call TRBD1 (5 bases). V lost 5 bases and J lost 5, with 17 bases in between. Germline assignment: CDR1 LNHDA and CDR2 SQIVND (reference sequence). The CDR3 is 15 amino acids. The CDR3 bases are TGTGCCAGTAGTTTAAATAGTCAGGGCGGAGATACGCAGTATTTT. This sequence encodes CASSLNSQGGDTQYF. Looking up the rest from reference TRBV19 and TRBJ2-3 gives the full variable domain: DGGITQSPKYLFRKEGQNVTLSCEQNLNHDAMYWYRQDPGQGLRLIYYSQIVNDFQKGDIAEGYSVSREKKESFPLTVTSAQKNPTAFYLCASSLNSQGGDTQYFGPGTRLTVL.

The chain uses TRBV5-6 and TRBJ2-1; 7 nucleotides agree with TRBD1. CDR1 SGHDT and CDR2 YYEEEE come from the germline V gene. The V segment lost 3 bases and the J segment 4 bases; nucleotides outside the gene matches: 1. CDR3 length equals 13 residues. The CDR3 region has the DNA TGTGCCAGCAGCTACAGGGGTTACAATGAGCAGTTCTTC. Amino acid sequence: CASSYRGYNEQFF. The whole variable domain, filled in from reference TRBV5-6 and TRBJ2-1, reads DAGVTQSPTHLIKTRGQQVTLRCSPKSGHDTVSWYQQALGQGPQFIFQYYEEEERQRGNFPDRFSGHQFPNYSSELNVNALLLGDSALYLCASSYRGYNEQFFGPGTRLTVL.